These 10 T cell receptor beta chains came from one sample sequenced in a study of response to subunit inactivated influenza vaccine. A single record per CDR3 protein comes from TCRdb applying MiXCR to the RT-PCR reads. The sample includes over 800,000 distinct CDR3 sequences, around 20% of them seen just once. The sample in question was PBMCs from blood, obtained about 5 days after vaccination. The receptors here all came from a man over 45 who received an inactivated influenza vaccine.

V and J are TRBV4-2 and TRBJ1-4; 9 bases are a match to TRBD1. Germline V gives CDR1 LGHNA, CDR2 YNFKEQ. Unmatched junction bases numbered 8, after V lost 1 base and J lost 8 bases. This CDR3 has 16 residues. CDR3 nucleotide sequence: TGTGCCAGCAGCCAAGTAACAGGGGGCGCAGGGGAAAAACTGTTTTTT. Encoded protein: CASSQVTGGAGEKLFF.

This chain links TRBV6-5 with TRBJ1-1; D is undetermined. CDR1 is MNHEY and CDR2 is SVGAGI in the germline V gene. This CDR3 spans 12 amino acids. Trimming took 5 bases from V and 5 from J, leaving 9 bases between them. As DNA, the CDR3 is TGTGCCAGCAGTACCCCCGGGACTGAAGCTTTCTTT. Translating it yields CASSTPGTEAFF.

The chain carries TRBV5-1 and TRBJ1-6; D might be TRBD1 (6 bases). Germline assignment: CDR1 SGHRS and CDR2 YFSETQ. The length of the CDR3 is 15 residues. Between the trimmed V and J ends, which lost 0 bases and 7 bases, there was a span of 11 bases. This chain's CDR3 is CASSLASQGNSPLHF. CDR3 bases: TGCGCCAGCAGCTTGGCTAGCCAGGGGAATTCACCCCTCCACTTT.

The chain recombines TRBV12-3 or TRBV12-4 with TRBJ2-7, with 8 bases matching TRBD2. There are 22 residues in the CDR3. V was pared by 2 bases and J by 0 bases, with 24 bases of the junction left unmatched. The CDR3 coding sequence is TGTGCCAGCAGTTTAAGCAACCACCAAAGCATAGGACTAGCTCAGAGCTCCTACGAGCAGTACTTC. Translating it yields CASSLSNHQSIGLAQSSYEQYF.

This clonotype was seen a few times. This rearrangement joins TRBV9 to TRBJ2-1; 14 nucleotides align to TRBD2. With V trimmed by 0 bases and J by 10 bases, 6 bases remained unmatched. Germline values: CDR1 SGDLS, CDR2 YYNGEE. The CDR3 totals 16 residues. CDR3 nucleotide sequence: TGTGCCAGCAGCGTAGGGACTAGCGGGAGGACCGCCGAGCAGTTCTTC. Translating it yields CASSVGTSGRTAEQFF.

V and J are TRBV20-1 and TRBJ2-3; D is unclear. V was trimmed by 6 bases and J by 5 bases, leaving 12 bases between them. The germline V gene has CDR1 DFQATT and CDR2 SNEGSKA (reference sequence). The CDR3 spans 12 residues. The CDR3 is CSARWNGDTQYF. In DNA form, the CDR3 reads TGCAGTGCCAGGTGGAATGGAGATACGCAGTATTTT.

This chain joins TRBV20-1 and TRBJ2-7; no clear D. Germline V gives CDR1 DFQATT, CDR2 SNEGSKA (reference sequence). This CDR3 is built from 11 residues. V lost 6 bases, J lost 4 bases, and 10 bases lay in between. In nucleotides, the CDR3 is TGCAGTGCCCCCGCCCCTTACGAGCAGTACTTC. This sequence encodes CSAPAPYEQYF.

V and J are TRBV4-3 and TRBJ2-7; D gene ambiguous. V dropped 3 bases and J dropped 2 bases, with 11 bases sitting between them. Germline CDR1 reads LGHNA; CDR2 reads YSLEER. The CDR3 is made up of 14 amino acids. For the CDR3, the DNA is TGCGCCAGCAGCCACAGTCGCGGAACCTACGAGCAGTACTTC. It codes for CASSHSRGTYEQYF.

This clonotype was seen a few times. The V and J genes are TRBV12-3 or TRBV12-4 and TRBJ2-7, with D perhaps matching TRBD1 or TRBD2 (6 bases each). The CDR3 sequence is 14 residues long. V lost 8 bases and J 3 bases, leaving 17 bases between the germline ends. The CDR3 DNA reads TGTGCCAGCCGGGTAGGGGGAGGAGGCTACGAGCAGTACTTC. As protein: CASRVGGGGYEQYF.

The chain couples TRBV20-1 to TRBJ2-1, with TRBD2 identical over 7 bases. Germline V gene lookup returns CDR1 DFQATT and CDR2 SNEGSKA (reference sequence). The CDR3 is 15 amino acids. V lost 6 bases, J lost 0 bases, and 8 bases stayed unmatched. The CDR3 sequence is CSASPGGSSYNEQFF. The CDR3 DNA sequence: TGCAGTGCCAGCCCCGGCGGGAGCTCCTACAATGAGCAGTTCTTC.